This T cell receptor beta chain was documented in a study of T cell responses to AZD1222 COVID-19 vaccine. Overall study results and limits: Mostly white British, mostly female donors; authors suggested clonal diversity may be underestimated.

TCRdb's table, derived via immunoSEQ multiplex PCR, lists solely in-frame clones and lacks some. The data hold 130,000 to 150,000 clones, with 91% observed a single time. The ends lost 2 bases at V and 2 bases at J; junction bases unmatched: 6. CDR3 length equals 16 residues. The V gene's germline CDR1 is KGHSH and CDR2 LQKENI. With respect to this clone: Its antigen remains unknown.

This TCR was recovered from an adult in good health. The sample in question was peripheral blood, obtained on day 0 of AZD1222 vaccination. V usage is TRBV18 and J usage is TRBJ2-1, with 7 bases that match TRBD2. CDR3 amino acids: CASSPSLAGPYNEQFF. Written as DNA, the CDR3 is TGTGCCAGCTCACCATCTTTAGCGGGCCCCTACAATGAGCAGTTCTTC.